The clone carrying this T cell receptor beta chain was counted only a few times. What it binds is unknown. Per the germline V gene, CDR1 is SGHVS and CDR2 is FQNEAQ. CDR3 length equals 16 residues. Trimming at V came to 5 bases and at J to 0 bases, leaving 8 bases not matched to a gene. The data belong to a study of regulatory T cells in long-lasting Graves disease. Study-wide points: Analysis covered peripheral blood alone, not thyroid tissue.

Relying on iRepertoire HTBI primers and Arm-PCR of CDR3 regions, the team built TCR beta libraries. Using its own MiXCR run on the multiplex PCR reads, TCRdb lists one record per CDR3 protein. The sample lists approximately 460,000 distinct CDR3 sequences, 16% occurring once. The time point denotes: newly diagnosed GD, antithyroid drugs for less than 3 months. Researchers made the TCR library from RNA that was extracted from PBMCs. A further study also used this sample, focusing on T cells in Graves' hyperthyroidism and ophthalmopathy.

This sequence originates from a woman between 25 and 40 years old with Graves disease. Sequenced material: peripheral blood mononuclear cells (PBMCs), taken at new diagnosis, from a patient treated with antithyroid drugs. The chain has TRBV7-8 and TRBJ2-7; 9 positions agree with TRBD1. CDR3 nucleotides: TGTGCCAGCAGCACAACAGACAGGGGGATCTCCTACGAGCAGTACTTC. It yields the protein CASSTTDRGISYEQYF.